The 28 T cell receptor beta chains in this list originate from one sample, sequenced in a study of CD8+CD57+ T cells in acquired aplastic anemia. Selection for sequencing was limited to patients who had shown CD8+CD57+ cell expansion by flow cytometry. Profiles of TCR beta VDJ and CDR3 were generated from a genomic DNA template. TCRdb passed the reads through MiXCR, listing each CDR3 protein once. The data hold just over 450,000 distinct CDR3 sequences, with around 30% observed a single time. The specimen sequenced was sorted CD4+, CD8+, or CD8+CD57+ T cells (not recorded which) from PBMCs. These receptors originate from a human donor with aplastic anemia.

The chain couples TRBV5-1 to TRBJ2-1; 7 bases are a match to TRBD2. The CDR3 runs 17 residues. Germline values: CDR1 SGHRS, CDR2 YFSETQ. After removal of 1 base from V and 5 bases from J, the junction contained 12 bases not matched to a gene. The CDR3 loop reads CASSLFPWEGRDNEQFF. Here the CDR3 DNA reads TGCGCCAGCAGCTTGTTTCCCTGGGAGGGCCGCGACAATGAGCAGTTCTTC.

This clonotype was recorded a few times. The chain couples TRBV14 to TRBJ2-7; 10 nucleotides line up with TRBD1. CDR3 length equals 16 residues. Per the germline V gene, CDR1 is SGHDN and CDR2 is FVKESK. Trimming cost V 0 bases and J 4 bases; bases outside gene matches: 6. In DNA form, the CDR3 reads TGTGCCAGCAGCCAAGACCGGGGACAGGGGTTTTACGAGCAGTACTTC. Protein: CASSQDRGQGFYEQYF.

Of note for this clonotype: This may arise from a read error, as a much more abundant clone is one base away. The genes are TRBV9 and TRBJ2-5; TRBD1 might be the D (5 bases). The CDR3 runs to 13 residues. The germline V gene encodes CDR1 SGDLS and CDR2 YYNGEE. CDR3 sequence reads: CASNVEGAETQYF. CDR3 DNA sequence: TGTGCCAGCAACGTAGAAGGGGCCGAGACCCAGTACTTC.

The genes are TRBV10-2 and TRBJ1-5; no reliable D call. Germline CDR1 and CDR2: WSHSY and SAAADI. This CDR3 region has 14 residues. V shed 3 bases and J shed 4 bases, with 10 bases lying between them. In DNA, the CDR3 is TGCGCCAGCAGTGACCCAGTGGGTAATCAGCCCCAGCATTTT. This codes for CASSDPVGNQPQHF.

This clonotype was counted at least ten times. The chain joins TRBV20-1 to TRBJ1-1; D possibly corresponds to TRBD1 (5 bases). This CDR3 is 15 amino acids long. The germline CDR1 and CDR2 sequences are DFQATT and SNEGSKA (reference sequence). V gave up 0 bases and J gave up 4 bases, with 15 bases separating them. CDR3 protein: CSARDRRRAGTEAFF. The CDR3, as DNA: TGCAGTGCTAGAGATCGACGCAGGGCTGGCACTGAAGCTTTCTTT.

This sequence joins TRBV15 and TRBJ1-1; D ambiguous. The germline gives CDR1 LNHNV, CDR2 YYDKDF (reference sequence). CDR3 size: 12 residues. The V and J ends lost 2 bases and 9 bases respectively, with 10 bases between them. CDR3 sequence (DNA): TGTGCCACCAGCAGATTCGGCAGTAAAGCTTTCTTT. Translating it yields CATSRFGSKAFF. Variable domain in full (rest from reference TRBV15 and TRBJ1-1): DAMVIQNPRYQVTQFGKPVTLSCSQTLNHNVMYWYQQKSSQAPKLLFHYYDKDFNNEADTPDNFQSRRPNTSFCFLDIRSPGLGDTAMYLCATSRFGSKAFFGQGTRLTVV.

In this sample, this clonotype turned up many times. This sequence joins TRBV5-1 and TRBJ2-7; D not certain. V gave up 0 bases and J gave up 2 bases, with 12 bases separating them. CDR3 length equals 15 residues. Germline assignment: CDR1 SGHRS and CDR2 YFSETQ. CDR3 sequence: CASSLALGGPYEQYF. The DNA of the CDR3 is TGCGCCAGCAGCTTGGCCTTGGGCGGCCCCTACGAGCAGTACTTC.

A few counts support this clonotype. The chain employs TRBV11-2 and TRBJ2-7, with D possibly being TRBD1 (5 bases). Germline V gives CDR1 SGHAT, CDR2 FQNNGV. There are 14 residues in the CDR3. Trimming pared 5 bases from V and 2 bases from J, leaving 13 bases between. The CDR3 DNA follows: TGTGCCAGCAGCCGAATTGACAGACCCTACGAGCAGTACTTC. Translated: CASSRIDRPYEQYF.

The chain combines TRBV20-1 with TRBJ2-1, with a tentative D call TRBD2 (6 bases). The V gene lost 2 bases and the J gene lost 4 bases, with 18 bases spanning the gap. There are 16 residues in the CDR3. Germline assignment: CDR1 DFQATT and CDR2 SNEGSKA (reference sequence). The chain's CDR3 is CSARPSLASRYNEQFF. The CDR3 coding sequence is TGCAGTGCTAGACCGTCCCTAGCGAGCAGATACAATGAGCAGTTCTTC.

This clonotype was recorded many times. The V and J genes are TRBV24-1 and TRBJ2-1; D ambiguous. This CDR3 spans 12 amino acids. V lost 5 bases to trimming and J lost 10 bases, with 11 bases between them. Germline assignment: CDR1 KGHDR and CDR2 SFDVKD. This CDR3 is CATSGNSWEQFF. In DNA form, the CDR3 reads TGTGCCACCAGTGGGAACTCCTGGGAGCAGTTCTTC.

This clonotype has more than one count but fewer than ten. The V gene is TRBV7-3, the J gene TRBJ2-1; D is unclear. Trimming pared 5 bases from V and 0 bases from J, leaving 8 bases between. Germline values: CDR1 SGHTA, CDR2 FQGTGA. The CDR3 contains 14 residues. The CDR3 loop reads CASSTVSSYNEQFF. The CDR3, as DNA: TGTGCCAGCAGCACGGTCTCCTCCTACAATGAGCAGTTCTTC. Full variable domain (rest looked up from reference TRBV7-3 and TRBJ2-1): GAGVSQTPSNKVTEKGKYVELRCDPISGHTALYWYRQSLGQGPEFLIYFQGTGAADDSGLPNDRFFAVRPEGSVSTLKIQRTERGDSAVYLCASSTVSSYNEQFFGPGTRLTVL.

As regards this clonotype: Just one base apart from a much larger clone, this may be a read error. This chain links TRBV19 with TRBJ1-5; D remains ambiguous. Trimming shortened V by 3 bases and J by 2 bases, and 14 bases separated the two germline ends. The CDR3 consists of 16 residues. Germline V gene sequence: CDR1 LNHDA, CDR2 SQIVND (reference sequence). The CDR3 DNA sequence: TGTGCCAGTAGTATCGAGGCAGCGGTTGGCAATCAGCCCCAGCATTTT. It is translated as CASSIEAAVGNQPQHF.

This clonotype occurred a few times. The chain couples TRBV4-1 to TRBJ1-1, with a weak D call TRBD1 (5 bases). V was pared by 3 bases and J by 0 bases, with 8 bases between. Germline lookup yields CDR1 MGHRA and CDR2 YSYEKL. The CDR3 sequence is 14 residues long. The DNA of the CDR3 is TGCGCCAGCAGCCAGGGACTGCTGAACACTGAAGCTTTCTTT. This translates into CASSQGLLNTEAFF.

This clonotype has a handful of counts. V is TRBV10-3 and J is TRBJ2-7; no clear D. Trimming cost V 10 bases and J 6 bases, with 19 bases left between them. From germline, CDR1 is ENHRY and CDR2 SYGVKD. The CDR3 has 13 amino acids. The CDR3: CATTPIGLSEQYF. The CDR3 DNA is TGTGCCACAACACCTATCGGGCTCTCCGAGCAGTACTTC.

This clonotype was counted at least ten times. This chain joins TRBV12-3 or TRBV12-4 and TRBJ1-2; 8 bases are a match to TRBD1. The CDR3 has 13 amino acids. With V trimmed by 4 bases and J by 2 bases, 0 bases remained unmatched. Written as DNA, the CDR3 is TGTGCCAGCAGTTGGGACAGGAACTATGGCTACACCTTC. This sequence encodes CASSWDRNYGYTF.

About this clonotype: As the CDR3 is not closed by the conserved phenylalanine or tryptophan, this likely results from a read error. The DNA is omitted, as the CDR3 cannot be located on it reliably, and the CDR3 follows TCRdb's listing. The genes are TRBV10-3 and TRBJ1-6; the D call in the table, TRBD1, was not verified against the DNA. The CDR3 totals 13 residues, both ends included. CDR1 is ENHRY, CDR2 SYGVKD, per germline. The CDR3 region is CASAQGGNSPFHL.

This clonotype occurred many times. The chain joins TRBV6-5 to TRBJ2-5; D tentatively reads TRBD1 or TRBD2 (5 bases each). V shed 8 bases and J shed 4 bases, with 11 bases lying between them. Germline lookup yields CDR1 MNHEY and CDR2 SVGAGI. The CDR3 covers 12 residues. CDR3 in DNA: TGTGCCAGCTGGCAAGGGACAGAGACCCAGTACTTC. Its translation is CASWQGTETQYF.

This clonotype showed up many times. The rearrangement joins TRBV19 to TRBJ1-3; tentative D call: TRBD1 (5 bases). This CDR3 is built from 13 residues. Germline V lookup: CDR1 LNHDA, CDR2 SQIVND (reference sequence). V lost 10 bases, J lost 7 bases, and 17 bases lay in between. The CDR3 loop reads CATQAGVGNTIYF. CDR3 DNA: TGTGCCACCCAAGCGGGGGTCGGGAACACCATATATTTT.

The chain links TRBV20-1 to TRBJ1-6; D ambiguous. V lost 0 bases, J lost 5 bases, and 11 bases lay in between. Germline assignment: CDR1 DFQATT and CDR2 SNEGSKA (reference sequence). The CDR3 length is 15 residues. The CDR3 coding sequence is TGCAGTGCTAGAGAGCAGCGATTCAATAATTCACCCCTCCACTTT. Its protein is CSAREQRFNNSPLHF.

This clonotype was counted only a few times. The chain recombines TRBV20-1 with TRBJ1-1, with no clear D. This CDR3 spans 15 amino acids. Trimming pared 0 bases from V and 3 bases from J, leaving 14 bases between. From germline, CDR1 is DFQATT and CDR2 SNEGSKA (reference sequence). The chain's CDR3 is CSARDTAGRDTEAFF. For the CDR3, the DNA is TGCAGTGCTAGAGATACGGCAGGTAGGGACACTGAAGCTTTCTTT.

Many counts were recorded for this clonotype. The V call is TRBV19, the J call TRBJ2-7; TRBD2 matches 8 bases. V lost 3 bases and J lost 2; bases outside the gene matches: 9. This CDR3 has 16 residues. Looked up from germline, CDR1 is LNHDA and CDR2 is SQIVND (reference sequence). The CDR3 sequence: CASSIVFSGGPYEQYF. The CDR3 region has the DNA TGTGCCAGTAGTATCGTCTTTTCGGGGGGGCCCTACGAGCAGTACTTC.

The V and J genes are TRBV5-1 and TRBJ2-1, with 11 bases that match TRBD1. Unmatched junction bases numbered 9, after V lost 4 bases and J lost 6 bases. The CDR3 is 16 amino acids. Per germline, CDR1 SGHRS and CDR2 YFSETQ. This CDR3 reads CASSENTGTGGNEQFF. The CDR3 coding sequence is TGCGCCAGCAGCGAGAATACCGGGACAGGGGGCAATGAGCAGTTCTTC. The full variable domain, in which reference TRBV5-1 and TRBJ2-1 provide the parts outside the CDR3, is KAGVTQTPRYLIKTRGQQVTLSCSPISGHRSVSWYQQTPGQGLQFLFEYFSETQRNKGNFPGRFSGRQFSNSRSEMNVSTLELGDSALYLCASSENTGTGGNEQFFGPGTRLTVL.

There are a few counts of this clonotype. The chain combines TRBV7-2 with TRBJ1-4; 7 nucleotides agree with TRBD1. Germline CDR1 SGHTA, CDR2 FQGNSA. J gave up 4 bases and V 1 base, and 3 bases lay outside the gene matches. The CDR3 length is 15 residues. The CDR3 here is CASSLVWDSNEKLFF. The CDR3 DNA sequence: TGTGCCAGCAGCTTAGTCTGGGACAGTAATGAAAAACTGTTTTTT.

J is TRBJ1-1 and V is TRBV2; no clear D. Trimming cost V 6 bases and J 3 bases, with 8 bases left between them. This CDR3 has 12 amino acids. Germline CDR1 SNHLY, CDR2 FYNNEI. CDR3: CASSASYTEAFF. The DNA of the CDR3 is TGTGCCAGCAGCGCCTCATACACTGAAGCTTTCTTT.

V is TRBV19 and J is TRBJ1-2; weak D call: TRBD1 (5 bases). CDR3 length equals 15 residues. Trimming removed 3 bases from V and 2 bases from J, with 13 bases in between. The germline gives CDR1 LNHDA, CDR2 SQIVND (reference sequence). The CDR3 region is CASSIRGPRNYGYTF. The CDR3 nucleotides are TGTGCCAGTAGTATTAGGGGACCCCGCAACTATGGCTACACCTTC.

Turning to this clonotype: A much larger clone differs from this one at a single base, so this may be a read error. This chain links TRBV14 with TRBJ1-6; 8 positions match TRBD1. Germline CDR1 reads SGHDN; CDR2 reads FVKESK. This CDR3 is built from 15 residues. Here the CDR3 reads CARSHRTGNYSPLHF. DNA for the CDR3: TGTGCCCGCAGCCATAGGACAGGGAATTATTCACCCCTCCACTTT.

V and J are TRBV11-2 and TRBJ2-1, with 7 bases identical to TRBD2. Germline V gene lookup returns CDR1 SGHAT and CDR2 FQNNGV. Germline trimming cut 5 bases from V and 7 bases from J; bases unmatched to any gene: 14. This CDR3 is 16 amino acids long. For the CDR3, the DNA is TGTGCCAGCAGCCCCTCCACGTGGGAGGGCCGGAATGAGCAGTTCTTC. This encodes CASSPSTWEGRNEQFF.

In this sample, this clonotype turned up a few times. The gene calls are TRBV9 and TRBJ1-4; D remains ambiguous. Germline values: CDR1 SGDLS, CDR2 YYNGEE. Deletions cut 0 bases from V and 4 bases from J, with 10 bases between. The CDR3 length is 15 residues. CDR3 amino acids: CASSVGTADNEKLFF. The CDR3 coding sequence is TGTGCCAGCAGCGTAGGGACGGCAGATAATGAAAAACTGTTTTTT.